A selection of T cell receptor beta chains follows, all from one sample in a study of T cell responses to AZD1222 COVID-19 vaccine. Only in-frame clones appear in the TCRdb table, and some are missing; sequencing was by immunoSEQ multiplex PCR. Of about 110,000 clones in the sample, about 91% were seen once. The sequenced sample was peripheral blood, obtained 28 days after the second AZD1222 dose. The receptors here all came from an adult who received the AZD1222 COVID-19 vaccine. The CDR3 runs from the conserved cysteine through the conserved F or W. The order of the fields is clone size, D gene, V gene, J gene, CDR3 protein, CDR3 DNA. A D gene is named only where the DNA matches it firmly. Size values are once, few and many counts, or a class for expanded clones, and some rows have none.

clone_size: .
d_call: .
v_call: TRBV18
j_call: TRBJ1-2
cdr3_aa: CASSPSREDGYTF
cdr3_nt: TGTGCCAGCTCACCTAGCAGGGAGGATGGCTACACCTTC

clone_size: .
d_call: .
v_call: TRBV5-1
j_call: TRBJ1-5
cdr3_aa: CASGPGHGNQPQHF
cdr3_nt: TGCGCCAGCGGGCCGGGACACGGCAATCAGCCCCAGCATTTT

clone_size: .
d_call: .
v_call: TRBV7-9
j_call: TRBJ1-1
cdr3_aa: CASSLGPVNTEAFF
cdr3_nt: TGTGCCAGCAGCTTAGGGCCCGTGAACACTGAAGCTTTCTTT

clone_size: .
d_call: TRBD2
v_call: TRBV5-4
j_call: TRBJ2-1
cdr3_aa: CASSWGLAGGAPSYNEQFF
cdr3_nt: TGTGCCAGCAGCTGGGGACTAGCGGGGGGCGCCCCCTCCTACAATGAGCAGTTCTTC

clone_size: .
d_call: TRBD1
v_call: TRBV6-2/TRBV6-3
j_call: TRBJ2-7
cdr3_aa: CASSYRQGAEEQYF
cdr3_nt: TGTGCCAGCAGTTACAGGCAGGGGGCAGAGGAGCAGTACTTC

clone_size: .
d_call: .
v_call: TRBV28
j_call: TRBJ1-2
cdr3_aa: CASDTAGRMSYGYTF
cdr3_nt: TGTGCCAGCGACACGGCAGGCAGAATGTCCTATGGCTACACCTTC

clone_size: .
d_call: .
v_call: TRBV7-2
j_call: TRBJ2-5
cdr3_aa: CASSQEETQYF
cdr3_nt: TGTGCCAGCAGCCAAGAAGAGACCCAGTACTTC

clone_size: .
d_call: TRBD1
v_call: TRBV7-9
j_call: TRBJ1-2
cdr3_aa: CASSTSTGGVSGYTF
cdr3_nt: TGTGCCAGCAGCACATCAACAGGGGGCGTCTCTGGCTACACCTTC

clone_size: .
d_call: .
v_call: TRBV4-3
j_call: TRBJ1-6
cdr3_aa: CASSQTSGSRNSPLHF
cdr3_nt: TGCGCCAGCAGCCAGACTTCAGGGAGTAGAAATTCACCCCTCCACTTT

clone_size: .
d_call: TRBD1
v_call: TRBV7-2
j_call: TRBJ1-2
cdr3_aa: CASSSGTASYGYTF
cdr3_nt: TGTGCCAGCAGCTCCGGGACAGCCTCCTATGGCTACACCTTC

clone_size: .
d_call: .
v_call: TRBV19
j_call: TRBJ1-3
cdr3_aa: CARSPGARGNTIYF
cdr3_nt: TGTGCCAGGTCCCCGGGGGCGCGGGGAAACACCATATATTTT

clone_size: .
d_call: .
v_call: TRBV4-3
j_call: TRBJ1-6
cdr3_aa: CASGQDWGVSNSPLHF
cdr3_nt: TGCGCCAGCGGCCAAGATTGGGGGGTAAGCAATTCACCCCTCCACTTT

clone_size: few
d_call: .
v_call: TRBV2
j_call: TRBJ1-6
cdr3_aa: CASSVPPAPLHF
cdr3_nt: TGTGCCAGCAGTGTCCCCCCAGCACCCCTCCACTTT

clone_size: once
d_call: TRBD2
v_call: TRBV7-2
j_call: TRBJ2-7
cdr3_aa: CASMGGGLYEQYF
cdr3_nt: TGTGCCAGCATGGGCGGGGGACTCTACGAGCAGTACTTC

clone_size: .
d_call: .
v_call: TRBV7-2
j_call: TRBJ1-2
cdr3_aa: CASSRSGGGYTF
cdr3_nt: TGTGCCAGCAGCCGTTCGGGTGGGGGCTACACCTTC

clone_size: .
d_call: .
v_call: TRBV3-1/TRBV3-2
j_call: TRBJ1-5
cdr3_aa: CASSQNSYSNQPQHF
cdr3_nt: TGTGCCAGCAGCCAAAACAGCTATAGCAATCAGCCCCAGCATTTT

clone_size: once
d_call: .
v_call: TRBV28
j_call: TRBJ1-5
cdr3_aa: CASSLRGRYSNQPQHF
cdr3_nt: TGTGCCAGCAGTTTGCGGGGTCGATATAGCAATCAGCCCCAGCATTTT

clone_size: .
d_call: TRBD1
v_call: TRBV6-1
j_call: TRBJ1-5
cdr3_aa: CASSWGQPDNQPQHF
cdr3_nt: TGTGCCAGCAGTTGGGGACAGCCAGACAATCAGCCCCAGCATTTT

clone_size: .
d_call: .
v_call: TRBV2
j_call: TRBJ2-2
cdr3_aa: CASSEGYVTGELFF
cdr3_nt: TGTGCCAGCAGTGAGGGTTACGTCACCGGGGAGCTGTTTTTT

clone_size: .
d_call: TRBD1
v_call: TRBV6-5
j_call: TRBJ1-2
cdr3_aa: CASSAGTGALHGYTF
cdr3_nt: TGTGCCAGCAGCGCCGGGACAGGGGCTCTTCATGGCTACACCTTC

clone_size: .
d_call: .
v_call: TRBV10-3
j_call: TRBJ1-6
cdr3_aa: CAIGSSYNSPLHF
cdr3_nt: TGTGCCATCGGGAGCTCCTATAATTCACCCCTCCACTTT

clone_size: once
d_call: .
v_call: TRBV6-6
j_call: TRBJ2-2
cdr3_aa: CASSYLDTSNTGELFF
cdr3_nt: TGTGCCAGCAGTTACTTAGACACGTCGAACACCGGGGAGCTGTTTTTT

clone_size: .
d_call: .
v_call: TRBV18
j_call: TRBJ2-5
cdr3_aa: CASSPAGGGQETQYF
cdr3_nt: TGTGCCAGCTCACCAGCGGGTGGAGGCCAAGAGACCCAGTACTTC

clone_size: .
d_call: TRBD2
v_call: TRBV10-1
j_call: TRBJ2-2
cdr3_aa: CASSAAGGHPGELFF
cdr3_nt: TGCGCCAGCAGTGCGGCGGGGGGGCATCCCGGGGAGCTGTTTTTT

clone_size: .
d_call: TRBD1
v_call: TRBV7-3
j_call: TRBJ2-6
cdr3_aa: CASSASLGTDTGANVLTF
cdr3_nt: TGTGCCAGCAGCGCGAGCCTAGGGACAGATACTGGGGCCAACGTCCTGACTTTC

clone_size: .
d_call: .
v_call: TRBV7-9
j_call: TRBJ1-5
cdr3_aa: CASSFGQPDQPQHF
cdr3_nt: TGTGCCAGCAGCTTTGGACAGCCCGATCAGCCCCAGCATTTT

clone_size: .
d_call: .
v_call: TRBV11-2
j_call: TRBJ1-1
cdr3_aa: CASSFMGTEAFF
cdr3_nt: TGTGCCAGCAGCTTTATGGGCACTGAAGCTTTCTTT

clone_size: once
d_call: .
v_call: TRBV6-5
j_call: TRBJ2-5
cdr3_aa: CASSYGVQGQETQYF
cdr3_nt: TGTGCCAGCAGTTACGGGGTACAGGGACAAGAGACCCAGTACTTC

clone_size: .
d_call: TRBD2
v_call: TRBV7-2
j_call: TRBJ2-3
cdr3_aa: CASSWGGGYTDTQYF
cdr3_nt: TGTGCCAGCAGCTGGGGCGGGGGTTACACAGATACGCAGTATTTT

clone_size: .
d_call: TRBD1
v_call: TRBV6-5
j_call: TRBJ2-3
cdr3_aa: CASSYSTGSSTDTQYF
cdr3_nt: TGTGCCAGCAGTTACTCGACAGGGTCTAGCACAGATACGCAGTATTTT

clone_size: .
d_call: .
v_call: TRBV5-1
j_call: TRBJ2-7
cdr3_aa: CASSLDAGMLHEQYF
cdr3_nt: TGCGCCAGCAGCTTGGATGCAGGGATGCTCCACGAGCAGTACTTC

clone_size: .
d_call: .
v_call: TRBV6-2/TRBV6-3
j_call: TRBJ1-2
cdr3_aa: CASSPTGFYGYTF
cdr3_nt: TGTGCCAGCAGCCCCACAGGTTTCTATGGCTACACCTTC

clone_size: .
d_call: .
v_call: TRBV12-3/TRBV12-4
j_call: TRBJ2-5
cdr3_aa: CASSSTKETQYF
cdr3_nt: TGTGCCAGCAGTTCCACTAAAGAGACCCAGTACTTC

clone_size: .
d_call: TRBD2
v_call: TRBV18
j_call: TRBJ2-7
cdr3_aa: CASSPPLLADIYGSYEQYF
cdr3_nt: TGTGCCAGCTCACCACCCTTGCTAGCGGACATTTACGGGTCCTACGAGCAGTACTTC

clone_size: .
d_call: .
v_call: TRBV7-6
j_call: TRBJ2-5
cdr3_aa: CASSNYPRGQETQYF
cdr3_nt: TGTGCCAGCAGCAACTACCCTCGGGGCCAAGAGACCCAGTACTTC

clone_size: .
d_call: .
v_call: TRBV7-2
j_call: TRBJ2-2
cdr3_aa: CASSLGLSTTGELFF
cdr3_nt: TGTGCCAGCAGCTTAGGACTTTCCACCACCGGGGAGCTGTTTTTT

clone_size: .
d_call: .
v_call: TRBV7-8
j_call: TRBJ1-1
cdr3_aa: CASSPTGTEAFF
cdr3_nt: TGTGCCAGCAGCCCAACAGGAACTGAAGCTTTCTTT

clone_size: .
d_call: .
v_call: TRBV19
j_call: TRBJ1-6
cdr3_aa: CASSAQVADSPLHF
cdr3_nt: TGTGCCAGTAGTGCCCAAGTAGCGGATTCACCCCTCCACTTT

clone_size: .
d_call: .
v_call: TRBV28
j_call: TRBJ1-3
cdr3_aa: CASSNGGLRSGNTIYF
cdr3_nt: TGTGCCAGCAGTAACGGGGGATTACGCTCTGGAAACACCATATATTTT

clone_size: .
d_call: .
v_call: TRBV5-4
j_call: TRBJ1-2
cdr3_aa: CASSADSNNYYGYTF
cdr3_nt: TGTGCCAGCAGCGCGGACAGCAACAACTACTATGGCTACACCTTC

clone_size: once
d_call: TRBD2
v_call: TRBV7-3
j_call: TRBJ2-3
cdr3_aa: CASSLMPSGGASTDTQYF
cdr3_nt: TGTGCCAGCAGCTTAATGCCTAGCGGGGGAGCTAGCACAGATACGCAGTATTTT

clone_size: .
d_call: .
v_call: TRBV7-9
j_call: TRBJ1-1
cdr3_aa: CASSLRGGLTEAFF
cdr3_nt: TGTGCCAGCAGCTTAAGGGGGGGCCTCACTGAAGCTTTCTTT

clone_size: .
d_call: TRBD1
v_call: TRBV5-1
j_call: TRBJ2-5
cdr3_aa: CASSIGTEETQYF
cdr3_nt: TGCGCCAGCAGCATAGGGACAGAAGAGACCCAGTACTTC

clone_size: .
d_call: .
v_call: TRBV28
j_call: TRBJ1-1
cdr3_aa: CASSPYRQGNTEAFF
cdr3_nt: TGTGCCAGCAGCCCCTACAGGCAGGGGAACACTGAAGCTTTCTTT

clone_size: .
d_call: TRBD1
v_call: TRBV18
j_call: TRBJ2-2
cdr3_aa: CASSPGTGRTGELFF
cdr3_nt: TGTGCCAGCTCACCGGGGACAGGGCGTACCGGGGAGCTGTTTTTT

clone_size: once
d_call: TRBD1
v_call: TRBV15
j_call: TRBJ1-2
cdr3_aa: CATSRDRGRGYGYTF
cdr3_nt: TGTGCCACCAGCAGGGACAGGGGGCGAGGCTATGGCTACACCTTC

clone_size: .
d_call: .
v_call: TRBV19
j_call: TRBJ2-7
cdr3_aa: CASSPSGHLYEQYF
cdr3_nt: TGTGCCAGTAGTCCGTCGGGACACCTCTACGAGCAGTACTTC

clone_size: few
d_call: .
v_call: TRBV4-2
j_call: TRBJ1-1
cdr3_aa: CASSQEWGLGTEAFF
cdr3_nt: TGTGCCAGCAGCCAAGAATGGGGGCTGGGGACTGAAGCTTTCTTT